These 21 T cell receptor beta chains share one sample of origin, sequenced in a study of tumor and adjacent non-tumor tissue in lung cancer. The library came from three nested PCR rounds adapted from ARM-PCR protocols. TCRdb ran MiXCR on the multiplex PCR reads and lists one entry per CDR3 protein. This table holds about 140,000 distinct CDR3 sequences, around two thirds found once. This sample's RNA came from whole unsorted tissue. Source material: lung tumor tissue. The receptors here all came from a man in his sixties with small cell lung cancer.

This clonotype was seen many times. The rearrangement joins TRBV28 to TRBJ2-5; D gene ambiguous. The CDR3 is 11 amino acids. V was trimmed by 3 bases and J by 10 bases, leaving 9 bases between them. Per the germline V gene, CDR1 is MDHEN and CDR2 is SYDVKM. CDR3 nucleotide sequence: TGTGCCAGCAGTTTCGCCGGTCTCCAGTACTTC. Protein sequence: CASSFAGLQYF.

The table lists this clonotype with a few counts. One end of the junction varies from germline; a read error may be responsible. This sequence joins TRBV29-1 and TRBJ1-2, with TRBD1 matching over 9 bases. The CDR3 contains 14 residues. Germline values: CDR1 SQVTM, CDR2 ANQGSEA. In nucleotides, the CDR3 is TGCAGCGTTGCGACAGGGGGATTAGGCTATGGCTGCACCTTC. It is translated as CSVATGGLGYGCTF.

This clonotype has a count of ten or more. This chain's CDR3 is CASSLGLAGEQFF. CDR3 nucleotides: TGCGCCAGCAGCTTGGGACTAGCCGGTGAGCAGTTCTTC. The chain couples TRBV5-1 to TRBJ2-1; 7 positions match TRBD2. The CDR3 consists of 13 residues. Germline V gene data show CDR1 as SGHRS and CDR2 as YFSETQ. V gave up 0 bases and J gave up 9 bases; unmatched junction bases: 3.

A note on this clonotype: One junction end does not reproduce the germline sequence, and a read error may be involved. The chain has TRBV11-1 and TRBJ2-3; D not resolved. The CDR3 loop spans 17 amino acids. Germline CDR1 SGHAT, CDR2 FQDESV (reference sequence). This chain's CDR3 is CVSSVAMVVAVADTQYF. CDR3 in DNA: TGTGTCAGCAGCGTAGCCATGGTAGTGGCCGTGGCAGATACGCAGTATTTT.

V usage is TRBV11-1 and J usage is TRBJ2-3; 7 positions agree with TRBD1. Germline CDR1 is SGHAT and CDR2 is FQDESV (reference sequence). V gave up 5 bases and J gave up 0 bases; unmatched junction bases: 8. The CDR3 contains 16 residues. CDR3 region: CASSPTGLGSTDTQYF. The DNA of the CDR3 is TGTGCCAGCAGCCCGACAGGGTTAGGAAGCACAGATACGCAGTATTTT.

The chain is built from TRBV6-1 and TRBJ2-1; no clear D gene. Germline CDR1 reads MNHNS; CDR2 reads SASEGT. This CDR3 has 14 residues. V was shortened by 6 bases and J by 6 bases, with 15 bases between the two germline ends. Here the CDR3 DNA reads TGTGCCAGCAGCAGAGAGGTCAGACGCAATGAGCAGTTCTTC. Translating it yields CASSREVRRNEQFF.

The rearrangement links TRBV11-2 to TRBJ2-1, with D hard to call. Germline CDR1 SGHAT, CDR2 FQNNGV. CDR3 length: 14 amino acids. The V end lost 1 base, the J end lost 7 bases, and 11 bases lay between the germline ends. CDR3 nucleotide sequence: TGTGCCAGCAGCTTAGTTCGTGGTCATAATGAGCAGTTCTTC. Translated, it gives CASSLVRGHNEQFF.

A note on this clonotype: This may arise from a read error, as a much more abundant clone is one base away. The chain recombines TRBV11-1 with TRBJ2-7, with D possibly matching TRBD2 (5 bases). Trimming cost V 4 bases and J 7 bases, with 14 bases left between them. The CDR3 covers 13 residues. Per the germline V gene, CDR1 is SGHAT and CDR2 is FQDESV (reference sequence). CDR3 in DNA: TGTGCCAGCAGCTCAACTAGTCCTATGGAGCAGTACTTC. It is translated as CASSSTSPMEQYF.

The chain has TRBV9 and TRBJ2-5, with D unclear. This CDR3 region has 15 residues. V lost 2 bases and J 2 bases, leaving 13 bases between the germline ends. CDR1 SGDLS and CDR2 YYNGEE come from the germline V gene. CDR3: CASSVTPVKQETQYF. DNA of the CDR3: TGTGCCAGCAGCGTCACTCCGGTAAAACAAGAGACCCAGTACTTC.

This clonotype was counted between two and nine times. The chain links TRBV7-3 to TRBJ2-1; 8 bases match TRBD2. The CDR3 is made up of 15 amino acids. Trimming removed 1 base from V and 7 bases from J; junction bases left unmatched: 6. Germline-derived CDR1 and CDR2 are SGHTA and FQGTGA. CDR3 sequence reads: CASSLMGSGENEQFF. The CDR3 nucleotides are TGTGCCAGCAGCTTAATGGGTAGCGGGGAGAATGAGCAGTTCTTC.

Remarks on this clonotype: This CDR3 fails to terminate in the conserved phenylalanine or tryptophan, so it likely reflects a read error. This chain uses TRBV11-3 with TRBJ2-3; the D is unclear. The length of the CDR3 is 14 residues. Germline CDR1 SGHNT, CDR2 YENEEA. The V end was cut by 5 bases, the J end by 1 base, with 10 bases between. CDR3 nucleotide sequence: TGTGCCAGCAGCCTGCGCGACGGCACAGATACGCAGTATCCT. Its translation: CASSLRDGTDTQYP.

This clonotype was counted between two and nine times. The junction departs from the called germline gene at one end, perhaps through a read error. The rearrangement links TRBV11-2 to TRBJ2-2; 10 bases are a match to TRBD2. The CDR3 has 18 amino acids. Per germline, CDR1 SGHAT and CDR2 FQNNGV. CDR3 loop: CAGSGRGGRVLNTGELFF. CDR3 DNA: TGTGCCGGCAGCGGGAGGGGCGGGAGGGTCCTGAACACCGGGGAGCTGTTTTTT.

This clonotype has just a few counts. The rearrangement joins TRBV7-9 to TRBJ2-1; 9 nucleotides align to TRBD1. CDR1 is SEHNR and CDR2 is FQNEAQ in the germline V gene (reference sequence). Trimming cost V 4 bases and J 15 bases; bases outside gene matches: 4. The CDR3 totals 11 residues. CDR3 region: CASSWGTGRFF. CDR3 in DNA: TGTGCCAGCAGCTGGGGGACAGGGAGGTTCTTC.

On this clonotype itself: The junction and the germline gene differ at one end; a read error may be behind it. The chain combines TRBV11-2 with TRBJ2-1, with TRBD2 as a possible D gene (5 bases). Germline V lookup: CDR1 SGHAT, CDR2 FQNNGV. This CDR3 has 15 residues. The CDR3 coding sequence is TGTGCCAGCAGCTTAAGACTATCGGCGCACAATGAGCAATTCTTC. Protein sequence: CASSLRLSAHNEQFF.

The V call is TRBV5-4, the J call TRBJ1-2; D is uncertain. CDR1 SGHNT and CDR2 YYREEE come from the germline V gene (reference sequence). Deletions cut 3 bases from V and 4 bases from J, with 10 bases between. This CDR3 spans 13 amino acids. The chain's CDR3 is CASSSDGLYGYTF. In DNA form, the CDR3 reads TGTGCCAGCAGCTCGGACGGGCTCTATGGCTACACCTTC. Complete variable domain (other parts from reference TRBV5-4 and TRBJ1-2): ETGVTQSPTHLIKTRGQQVTLRCSSQSGHNTVSWYQQALGQGPQFIFQYYREEENGRGNFPPRFSGLQFPNYSSELNVNALELDDSALYLCASSSDGLYGYTFGSGTRLTVV.

The genes are TRBV20-1 and TRBJ1-1; no definite D call. CDR3 length equals 11 residues. Germline V gives CDR1 DFQATT, CDR2 SNEGSKA (reference sequence). V shed 3 bases and J shed 3 bases, with 5 bases lying between them. CDR3 in DNA: TGCAGTGCTAGTACGGACACTGAAGCTTTCTTT. Its translation: CSASTDTEAFF.

For this clonotype: A much larger clone sits a single nucleotide away, making a read error possible. This is likely a read error, given that the CDR3 carries no conserved phenylalanine or tryptophan at its end. The genes are TRBV4-1 and TRBJ1-6; the D gene is possibly TRBD1 (6 bases). V was shortened by 1 base and J by 8 bases, with 12 bases between the two germline ends. The CDR3 totals 15 residues. Germline assignment: CDR1 MGHRA and CDR2 YSYEKL. CDR3 sequence: CASSQGEQGYSPLHL. The CDR3 bases are TGCGCCAGCAGCCAAGGGGAACAGGGTTATTCACCCCTCCACCTT.

This clonotype was seen ten or more times. The chain is built from TRBV6-2 or TRBV6-3 and TRBJ2-7; D is ambiguous. Germline V gives CDR1 MNHEY, CDR2 SVGEGT. The V end was cut by 1 base, the J end by 6 bases, with 10 bases between. CDR3 size: 13 residues. In DNA, the CDR3 is TGTGCCAGCAGTTACTTTAGTGGCGGCGAGCAGTACTTC. Translated: CASSYFSGGEQYF.

About this clonotype itself: With a much larger clone just one base away, this may be a read error. The chain links TRBV5-5 to TRBJ2-3; 11 nucleotides agree with TRBD2. This CDR3 contains 16 residues. In germline, CDR1 is SGHKS, CDR2 YYEKEE (reference sequence). The CDR3 spells CASSLELAGGRDTQDF. Written as DNA, the CDR3 is TGTGCCAGCAGCTTGGAATTAGCGGGAGGGAGAGATACGCAGGATTTT.

A note on this clonotype: Its ends do not fully match the called genes, so a read error is possible. CDR3 DNA: TGTGCCAGCAGCTTGGGGACCATGGAGCATTACTTC. Residues: CASSLGTMEHYF. The gene calls are TRBV11-3 and TRBJ2-7; D may correspond to TRBD1 or TRBD2 (5 bases each). The CDR3 is 12 amino acids. The V gene's germline CDR1 is SGHNT and CDR2 YENEEA.

This clonotype was picked up many times. V usage is TRBV20-1 and J usage is TRBJ2-2; D is perhaps TRBD1 or TRBD2 (5 bases each). Germline assignment: CDR1 DFQATT and CDR2 SNEGSKA (reference sequence). Trimming took off 6 bases at V and 2 bases at J, with 13 bases between the two ends. CDR3 length equals 14 residues. Written as DNA, the CDR3 is TGCAGTGCGCCGGGACCCCTTAACACCGGGGAGCTGTTTTTT. It translates to CSAPGPLNTGELFF.